Each of the 27 T cell receptor beta chains below was sequenced from the same sample in a study of T cell responses to AZD1222 COVID-19 vaccine. Clones were read by immunoSEQ multiplex PCR, and TCRdb kept only the in-frame ones, dropping some. The sample lists approximately 77,000 clones, around 85% occurring once. Sequencing used peripheral blood, obtained 28 days after the second AZD1222 dose. The source of these receptors is an adult who received the AZD1222 COVID-19 vaccine.

In nucleotides, the CDR3 is TGCAGCGTTGAAATGTGGGGACAGGGCACCGGGGAGCTGTTTTTT. Translated: CSVEMWGQGTGELFF. This chain connects TRBV29-1 to TRBJ2-2; 9 bases align to TRBD1. Germline V gives CDR1 SQVTM, CDR2 ANQGSEA. The V gene end was trimmed by 2 bases and the J gene end by 4 bases; junction bases not matched to a gene: 5. The CDR3 contains 15 residues.

This clone was found a few times. The V call is TRBV9, the J call TRBJ1-2; D is undetermined. Between the trimmed V and J ends, which lost 5 bases and 5 bases, there was a span of 19 bases. Germline CDR1 is SGDLS and CDR2 is YYNGEE. This CDR3 is built from 15 residues. The CDR3 DNA is TGTGCCAGCAGGGGAGAACCGTCGTCCCAATATGGCTACACCTTC. It codes for CASRGEPSSQYGYTF.

The chain combines TRBV29-1 with TRBJ2-6; D gene unclear. This CDR3 spans 15 amino acids. Germline-derived CDR1 and CDR2 are SQVTM and ANQGSEA. V was pared by 0 bases and J by 0 bases, with 6 bases between. The CDR3 reads CSVEDQDSGANVLTF. In DNA, the CDR3 is TGCAGCGTTGAAGATCAGGACTCTGGGGCCAACGTCCTGACTTTC.

The chain employs TRBV4-1 and TRBJ2-3; TRBD2 might be the D (6 bases). CDR3 size: 16 residues. Trimming stripped 4 bases from V and 5 bases from J, with 19 bases between. Germline-derived CDR1 and CDR2 are MGHRA and YSYEKL. The CDR3 sequence: CASSPRRTGAQDTQYF. CDR3 nucleotides: TGCGCCAGCAGCCCTCGCCGGACGGGAGCTCAAGATACGCAGTATTTT.

The genes are TRBV2 and TRBJ2-5; the match to TRBD1 covers 7 bases. With V trimmed by 7 bases and J by 3 bases, 5 bases remained unmatched. The CDR3 extends over 13 amino acids. Germline assignment: CDR1 SNHLY and CDR2 FYNNEI. CDR3 in amino acids: CASKKGAEETQYF. CDR3 DNA: TGTGCCAGCAAGAAGGGGGCAGAAGAGACCCAGTACTTC.

A few counts support this clone. This chain links TRBV9 with TRBJ1-2; 12 bases are a match to TRBD1. There are 14 residues in the CDR3. CDR1 and CDR2 from the germline V gene are SGDLS and YYNGEE. The trim removed 6 bases at V and 4 bases at J, leaving 4 bases unmatched. CDR3 sequence reads: CASTGTGGIYGYTF. CDR3 nucleotide sequence: TGTGCCAGCACCGGGACAGGGGGCATCTATGGCTACACCTTC.

This rearrangement joins TRBV19 to TRBJ1-1; D remains unclear. With 6 bases removed from V and 3 bases from J, the gap between germline ends came to 11 bases. This CDR3 is 13 amino acids long. CDR1 LNHDA and CDR2 SQIVND come from the germline V gene (reference sequence). CDR3 bases: TGTGCCAGTAGCCTAGGGAGCTACACTGAAGCTTTCTTT. Its translation is CASSLGSYTEAFF.

The V call is TRBV7-9, the J call TRBJ2-1; no clear D. This CDR3 has 14 residues. CDR1 SEHNR and CDR2 FQNEAQ come from the germline V gene (reference sequence). The V end lost 1 base, the J end lost 5 bases, and 9 bases lay between the germline ends. The CDR3 reads CASSLVQINNEQFF. CDR3 nucleotides: TGTGCCAGCAGCTTAGTTCAGATCAACAATGAGCAGTTCTTC. Based on the CDR3 plus reference TRBV7-9 and TRBJ2-1, the full variable domain is DTGVSQNPRHKITKRGQNVTFRCDPISEHNRLYWYRQTLGQGPEFLTYFQNEAQLEKSRLLSDRFSAERPKGSFSTLEIQRTEQGDSAMYLCASSLVQINNEQFFGPGTRLTVL.

The chain employs TRBV18 and TRBJ1-1, with TRBD1 as a possible D gene (5 bases). Per germline, CDR1 KGHSH and CDR2 LQKENI. The CDR3 runs to 17 residues. Deletions cut 0 bases from V and 6 bases from J, with 20 bases between. This CDR3 reads CASSPPSTAQVGAEAFF. For the CDR3, the DNA is TGTGCCAGCTCACCACCATCGACAGCACAGGTGGGCGCTGAAGCTTTCTTT.

There are a few counts of this clone. The rearrangement joins TRBV7-2 to TRBJ2-1; TRBD2 aligns across 9 bases. Looked up from germline, CDR1 is SGHTA and CDR2 is FQGNSA. V lost 5 bases and J lost 7; bases outside the gene matches: 12. The CDR3 has 16 residues. The CDR3 protein is CASSPLGAGGVNEQFF. The CDR3 coding sequence is TGTGCCAGCAGCCCCCTAGGGGCGGGAGGGGTTAATGAGCAGTTCTTC.

The gene calls are TRBV5-1 and TRBJ1-1; D not certain. This CDR3 has 14 residues. Trimming stripped 0 bases from V and 2 bases from J, with 8 bases between. CDR1 and CDR2 (germline): SGHRS, YFSETQ. This chain's CDR3 is CASSLETRNTEAFF. The CDR3 DNA reads TGCGCCAGCAGCTTGGAGACCCGAAACACTGAAGCTTTCTTT.

The CDR3 DNA follows: TGTGCCAGCTCACCGCAGACTCAAGAGACCCAGTACTTC. Protein sequence: CASSPQTQETQYF. The chain recombines TRBV18 with TRBJ2-5, with no clear D. Trimming left V 3 bases short and J 2 bases short, with 7 bases between. The CDR3 totals 13 residues. CDR1 and CDR2 from the germline V gene are KGHSH and LQKENI.

The rearrangement links TRBV3-1 (or the pseudogene TRBV3-2) to TRBJ2-7; no firm D call. The V end was cut by 1 base, the J end by 3 bases, with 10 bases between. The CDR3 consists of 14 residues. Per the germline V gene, CDR1 is LGHDT and CDR2 is YNNKEL (reference sequence). In nucleotides, the CDR3 is TGTGCCAGCAGCCAAGTACCGGACCGCTACGAGCAGTACTTC. Translated: CASSQVPDRYEQYF.

In DNA, the CDR3 is TGCAGTGCTAGTAGGACAGGGGGCTTGTCTAGGAACACCGGGGAGCTGTTTTTT. Its translation is CSASRTGGLSRNTGELFF. The chain uses TRBV20-1 and TRBJ2-2, with 11 bases aligning to TRBD1. CDR3 length equals 18 residues. CDR1 DFQATT and CDR2 SNEGSKA come from the germline V gene (reference sequence). J was trimmed by 1 base and V by 3 bases; bases with no gene match: 10.

This chain joins TRBV28 and TRBJ1-1; D uncertain. V dropped 8 bases and J dropped 6 bases, with 13 bases sitting between them. The CDR3 has 12 amino acids. Germline CDR1 and CDR2: MDHEN and SYDVKM. The CDR3 DNA reads as TGTGCCAGCGAAACGGTCTTCGCTGAAGCTTTCTTT. Protein: CASETVFAEAFF.

The CDR3 DNA follows: TGTGCCAGCAGTGAACAGCAGGGTGGTGGAAACACCATATATTTT. The encoded protein is CASSEQQGGGNTIYF. J is TRBJ1-3 and V is TRBV6-1, with a weak D call TRBD1 (5 bases). CDR3 length: 15 residues. Trimming stripped 2 bases from V and 3 bases from J, with 11 bases between. Germline CDR1 reads MNHNS; CDR2 reads SASEGT.

This chain links TRBV3-1 (or the pseudogene TRBV3-2) with TRBJ2-5; the D is unclear. Germline V gene data show CDR1 as LGHDT and CDR2 as YNNKEL (reference sequence). This CDR3 is built from 15 residues. Trimming cost V 4 bases and J 2 bases, with 14 bases left between them. The CDR3, as DNA: TGTGCCAGCAGCCTTAGCCGGAAAGCGCAAGAGACCCAGTACTTC. Its translation is CASSLSRKAQETQYF.

This clone was recorded once. The chain links TRBV6-5 to TRBJ2-2; D perhaps matches TRBD1 (5 bases). Deletions cut 7 bases from V and 4 bases from J, with 13 bases between. CDR3 length equals 14 residues. CDR1 is MNHEY and CDR2 is SVGAGI in the germline V gene. For the CDR3, the DNA is TGTGCCAGCATGAGGACACAGGTCACCGGGGAGCTGTTTTTT. Its protein is CASMRTQVTGELFF.

V is TRBV10-3 and J is TRBJ1-4; no clear D. This CDR3 region has 14 residues. Trimming removed 2 bases from V and 8 bases from J, with 12 bases in between. Germline values: CDR1 ENHRY, CDR2 SYGVKD. The CDR3 here is CAISEGVTGEKLFF. The CDR3 coding sequence is TGTGCCATCAGTGAGGGAGTTACCGGGGAAAAACTGTTTTTT.

The chain has TRBV29-1 and TRBJ2-2, with 9 bases lining up with TRBD1. The CDR3 runs 16 residues. V shed 6 bases, J shed 0 bases, and the junction held 8 bases outside the gene matches. Looked up from germline, CDR1 is SQVTM and CDR2 is ANQGSEA. Here the CDR3 DNA reads TGCAGCGTGGCCAGAACAGGGGGCGCGAACACCGGGGAGCTGTTTTTT. It is translated as CSVARTGGANTGELFF.

The J gene is TRBJ2-3, the V gene TRBV19, with D unclear. V lost 2 bases and J 3 bases, leaving 12 bases between the germline ends. Germline V lookup: CDR1 LNHDA, CDR2 SQIVND (reference sequence). The CDR3 spans 15 residues. This CDR3 reads CASSIQAVRTDTQYF. DNA for the CDR3: TGTGCCAGTAGTATACAGGCAGTCCGAACAGATACGCAGTATTTT.

This clone was observed once. This rearrangement joins TRBV6-4 to TRBJ2-1; 10 bases agree with TRBD2. The CDR3 runs to 15 residues. CDR1 and CDR2 from the germline V gene are MRHNA and SNTAGT. V dropped 4 bases and J dropped 0; count of bases not matched to a gene: 0. CDR3 amino acids: CASSVAGGSYNEQFF. The CDR3, as DNA: TGTGCCAGCAGTGTAGCGGGGGGCTCCTACAATGAGCAGTTCTTC.

This clone was picked up one time. This CDR3 reads CAINPDRGNTEAFF. Here the CDR3 DNA reads TGTGCCATCAACCCGGACAGGGGGAACACTGAAGCTTTCTTT. This chain joins TRBV10-3 and TRBJ1-1, with TRBD1 identical over 9 bases. The ends lost 7 bases at V and 1 base at J; junction bases unmatched: 4. The CDR3 sequence is 14 residues long. The germline V gene has CDR1 ENHRY and CDR2 SYGVKD.

This clone appeared a few times. Additional DNA sequences in this sample encode the identical CDR3. The chain uses TRBV6-5 and TRBJ2-7; 9 bases fit TRBD1. CDR3 length equals 14 residues. Per the germline V gene, CDR1 is MNHEY and CDR2 is SVGAGI. The J segment lost 4 bases and the V segment lost 5 bases, leaving 6 bases of the junction unmatched. Here the CDR3 DNA reads TGTGCCAGCAGTCCGGGACAGGGATCTTACGAGCAGTACTTC. This encodes CASSPGQGSYEQYF.

There are a few counts of this clone. V is TRBV7-3 and J is TRBJ2-3; TRBD1 might be the D (5 bases). The CDR3 covers 16 residues. V lost 1 base and J 5 bases, leaving 16 bases between the germline ends. The germline V gene has CDR1 SGHTA and CDR2 FQGTGA. CDR3 protein: CASSLRRSGSGDTQYF. The CDR3 region has the DNA TGTGCCAGCAGCTTAAGGCGCTCAGGGTCAGGAGATACGCAGTATTTT.

The chain employs TRBV5-1 and TRBJ2-7; either TRBD1 or TRBD2 may fit D (5 bases each). Germline V gene sequence: CDR1 SGHRS, CDR2 YFSETQ. The CDR3 totals 15 residues. The ends were cut back, 2 bases at V and 3 bases at J, with 15 bases in the middle. CDR3 nucleotides: TGCGCCAGCAGCTTTATTGAGGGGACGAGCTACGAGCAGTACTTC. This sequence encodes CASSFIEGTSYEQYF.

The chain recombines TRBV7-2 with TRBJ1-5; no clear D. This CDR3 spans 15 amino acids. Germline CDR1 SGHTA, CDR2 FQGNSA. V was shortened by 5 bases and J by 6 bases, with 17 bases between the two germline ends. CDR3 in DNA: TGTGCCAGCAGCCCGACGAACTCTTGGGGTCAGCCCCAGCATTTT. It translates to CASSPTNSWGQPQHF.